These 10 T cell receptor beta chains were all obtained from the same sample, sequenced in a study of PD-L1 blockade in urothelial cancer. Assay used: immunoSEQ multiplex PCR; TCRdb lists only in-frame clones, some missing. This table holds tens of thousands of clones, more than 65% found once. Specimen: PBMCs, collected around atezolizumab (anti-PD-L1) treatment. The receptors stem from a man between 65 and 79 years old with urothelial cancer.

The chain combines TRBV19 with TRBJ2-5; TRBD2 matches 11 bases. V gave up 5 bases and J gave up 5 bases; unmatched junction bases: 10. CDR1 and CDR2 (germline): LNHDA, SQIVND (reference sequence). This CDR3 spans 16 amino acids. This chain's CDR3 is CASSVSGRASWETQYF. The CDR3 nucleotides read TGTGCCAGTAGTGTTAGCGGGAGGGCCTCCTGGGAGACCCAGTACTTC. Using reference TRBV19 and TRBJ2-5 for the parts outside the CDR3, the full variable domain is DGGITQSPKYLFRKEGQNVTLSCEQNLNHDAMYWYRQDPGQGLRLIYYSQIVNDFQKGDIAEGYSVSREKKESFPLTVTSAQKNPTAFYLCASSVSGRASWETQYFGPGTRLLVL.

The chain has TRBV18 and TRBJ2-7; 8 positions match TRBD2. The CDR3 contains 15 residues. The germline CDR1 and CDR2 sequences are KGHSH and LQKENI. The V and J ends lost 3 bases and 0 bases, in that order; junction bases with no gene match: 4. The CDR3 bases are TGTGCCAGCTCACCGAGGAGCGGGAGCTCCTACGAGCAGTACTTC. Its translation is CASSPRSGSSYEQYF. The full variable domain, completed using reference TRBV18 and TRBJ2-7, is NAGVMQNPRHLVRRRGQEARLRCSPMKGHSHVYWYRQLPEEGLKFMVYLQKENIIDESGMPKERFSAEFPKEGPSILRIQQVVRGDSAAYFCASSPRSGSSYEQYFGPGTRLTVT.

The chain links TRBV19 to TRBJ1-2, with a weak D call TRBD1 (5 bases). The CDR3 contains 14 residues. CDR1 is LNHDA and CDR2 is SQIVND in the germline V gene (reference sequence). V was clipped by 10 bases and J by 2 bases, with 17 bases between them. The CDR3 nucleotides read TGTGCCACTAGACCTAGGGGAGGGAACTATGGCTACACCTTC. Protein product: CATRPRGGNYGYTF.

The chain links TRBV9 to TRBJ2-1; D may be TRBD2 (6 bases). The CDR3 runs to 15 residues. Germline CDR1 is SGDLS and CDR2 is YYNGEE. Trimming cost V 0 bases and J 2 bases, with 9 bases left between them. CDR3 coding DNA: TGTGCCAGCAGCGTAGTACGGGAGCCCTACAATGAGCAGTTCTTC. It codes for CASSVVREPYNEQFF.

As concerns this clone: The sample carries other DNA sequences with the same CDR3. The rearrangement joins TRBV6-6 to TRBJ2-2; TRBD1 aligns across 9 bases. The trim removed 5 bases at V and 1 base at J, leaving 5 bases unmatched. Germline V gene data show CDR1 as MNHNY and CDR2 as SVGAGI (reference sequence). CDR3 length equals 16 residues. The CDR3 coding sequence is TGTGCCAGCAGTACCAACAGGGGGCTGAACACCGGGGAGCTGTTTTTT. This translates into CASSTNRGLNTGELFF.

V is TRBV27 and J is TRBJ2-3; 8 bases align to TRBD2. With V trimmed by 6 bases and J by 6 bases, 11 bases remained unmatched. Germline CDR1 is MNHEY and CDR2 is SMNVEV (reference sequence). There are 15 residues in the CDR3. CDR3 in amino acids: CASRSSGREKDTQYF. For the CDR3, the DNA is TGTGCCAGCAGATCTAGCGGGCGGGAGAAGGATACGCAGTATTTT.

This sequence joins TRBV5-4 and TRBJ2-5, with unresolved D. Trimming left V 4 bases short and J 4 bases short, with 20 bases between. The CDR3 is 16 amino acids. Germline V CDR1 and CDR2: SGHNT, YYREEE (reference sequence). CDR3: CASSQLGTAARETQYF. The CDR3 nucleotides read TGTGCCAGCAGCCAGCTTGGAACAGCCGCCAGAGAGACCCAGTACTTC.

Only one count was recorded for this clone. The chain is built from TRBV7-2 and TRBJ1-1; TRBD1 aligns across 8 bases. The V segment lost 4 bases and the J segment 7 bases; nucleotides outside the gene matches: 5. The CDR3 has 13 amino acids. The V gene's germline CDR1 is SGHTA and CDR2 FQGNSA. CDR3 coding DNA: TGTGCCAGCAGCTCCAGGGGGCGCCTTGAAGCTTTCTTT. It translates to CASSSRGRLEAFF.

This chain uses TRBV6-5 with TRBJ1-1; D is ambiguous. The length of the CDR3 is 13 residues. V lost 5 bases and J lost 2, with 9 bases in between. Germline loops: CDR1 MNHEY, CDR2 SVGAGI. The CDR3 coding sequence is TGTGCCAGCAGTAAGTACACAAACACTGAAGCTTTCTTT. Amino acids: CASSKYTNTEAFF.

With regard to this clone: The missing conserved phenylalanine or tryptophan at the end of this CDR3 makes a read error likely. Because the CDR3's place on the DNA is in doubt, the DNA is left out and the CDR3 is given as listed by TCRdb. V usage is TRBV5-4 and J usage is TRBJ2-3; the table names TRBD1, a call not compared with the DNA. Germline lookup yields CDR1 SGHNT and CDR2 YYREEE (reference sequence). The CDR3 region is 13 residues in length, termini included. CDR3: CASSVKGAPGYTV.